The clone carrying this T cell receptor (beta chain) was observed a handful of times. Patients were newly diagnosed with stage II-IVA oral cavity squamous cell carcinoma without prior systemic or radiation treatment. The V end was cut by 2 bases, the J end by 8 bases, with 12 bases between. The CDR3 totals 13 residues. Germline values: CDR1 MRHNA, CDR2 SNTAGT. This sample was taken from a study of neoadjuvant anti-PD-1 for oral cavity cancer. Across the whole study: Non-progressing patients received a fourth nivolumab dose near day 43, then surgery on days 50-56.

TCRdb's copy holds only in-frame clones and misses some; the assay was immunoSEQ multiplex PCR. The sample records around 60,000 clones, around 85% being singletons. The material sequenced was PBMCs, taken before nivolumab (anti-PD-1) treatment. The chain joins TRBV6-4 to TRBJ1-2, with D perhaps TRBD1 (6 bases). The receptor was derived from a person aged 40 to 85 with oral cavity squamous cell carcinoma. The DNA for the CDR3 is TGTGCCAGCAGTGACGGGGGCCGGCGGGGCTACACCTTC. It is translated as CASSDGGRRGYTF.